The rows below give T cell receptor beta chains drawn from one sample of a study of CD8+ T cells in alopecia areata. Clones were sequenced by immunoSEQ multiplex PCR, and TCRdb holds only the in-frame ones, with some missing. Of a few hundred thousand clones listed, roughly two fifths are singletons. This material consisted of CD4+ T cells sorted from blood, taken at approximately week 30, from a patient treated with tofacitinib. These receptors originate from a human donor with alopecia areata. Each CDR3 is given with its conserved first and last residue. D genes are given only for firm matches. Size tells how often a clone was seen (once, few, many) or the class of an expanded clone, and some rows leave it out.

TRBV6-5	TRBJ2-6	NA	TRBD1	TGTGCCAGCAGTCGACAGGGGAATGGGGCCAACGTCCTGACTTTC	CASSRQGNGANVLTF
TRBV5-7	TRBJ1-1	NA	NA	TGTGCCAGCAGCCTCACGGGCACTGAAGCTTTCTTT	CASSLTGTEAFF
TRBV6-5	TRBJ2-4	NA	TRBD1	TGTGCCAGCAGTTACGATGACAGGGTGGCCAAAAACATTCAGTACTTC	CASSYDDRVAKNIQYF
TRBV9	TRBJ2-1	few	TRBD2	TGTGCCAGCAGCTTAATAGCGGGAGAGAGGAATGAGCAGTTCTTC	CASSLIAGERNEQFF
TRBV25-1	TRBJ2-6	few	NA	TGTGCCAGCAGTGTCAGTTCTGGGGCCAACGTCCTGACTTTC	CASSVSSGANVLTF
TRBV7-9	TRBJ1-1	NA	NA	TGTGCCAGCAGCTTAGACCAGGGTACTGAAGCTTTCTTT	CASSLDQGTEAFF
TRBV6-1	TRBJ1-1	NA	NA	TGTGCCAGCAGTGAAGCAACACGAGGGTTTGGGTCGAACACTGAAGCTTTCTTT	CASSEATRGFGSNTEAFF
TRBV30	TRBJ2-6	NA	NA	TGTGCCTGGGGGACCGGGGCCAACGTCCTGACTTTC	CAWGTGANVLTF
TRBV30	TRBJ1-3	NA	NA	TGTGCCTGGAGTGTGCAGGGTAGGGGAAACACCATATATTTT	CAWSVQGRGNTIYF
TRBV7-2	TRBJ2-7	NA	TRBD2	TGTGCCAGCAGCCCTTCGGGGGGACCCTACGAGCAGTACTTC	CASSPSGGPYEQYF
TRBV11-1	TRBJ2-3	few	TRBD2	TGTGCCAGCAGCTTAGCGTCCAGCGGGAGTGGAGATACGCAGTATTTT	CASSLASSGSGDTQYF
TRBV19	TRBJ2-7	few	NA	TGTGCCAGTACCCGCAGCCAGGGAACCCCACCCTACGAGCAGTACTTC	CASTRSQGTPPYEQYF
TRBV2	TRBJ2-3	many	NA	TGTGCCAGCAGCCCAGAGACAGATACGCAGTATTTT	CASSPETDTQYF
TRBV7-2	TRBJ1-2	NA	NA	TGTGCCAGCACCCTAGTCGGACCGGGGGGCTACACCTTC	CASTLVGPGGYTF
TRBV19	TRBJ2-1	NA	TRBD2	TGTGCCAGTAGTATAGACGGGAGGACCTACAATGAGCAGTTCTTC	CASSIDGRTYNEQFF
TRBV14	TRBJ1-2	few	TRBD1	TGTGCCAGCAGCCCGGGACAGAGCTATGGCTACACCTTC	CASSPGQSYGYTF
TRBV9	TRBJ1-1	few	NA	TGTGCCAGCAGGCAGGGTCTGAACACTGAAGCTTTCTTT	CASRQGLNTEAFF
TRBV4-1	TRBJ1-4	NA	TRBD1	TGCGCCAGCAGCCGGAAGCCGGGACAGGGTAATGAAAAACTGTTTTTT	CASSRKPGQGNEKLFF
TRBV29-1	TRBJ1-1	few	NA	TGCAGCGTTGAAAGGACGGGAGGGACTGAAGCTTTCTTT	CSVERTGGTEAFF
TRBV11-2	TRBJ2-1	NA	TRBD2	TGTGCCAGCAGCCAGGGACTAGCTAACAATGAGCAGTTCTTC	CASSQGLANNEQFF
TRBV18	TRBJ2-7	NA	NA	TGTGCCAGCTCATCCTACGCGGACGAGCAGTACTTC	CASSSYADEQYF
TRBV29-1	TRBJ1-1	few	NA	TGCAGCGTTGAAAATAGGCGGGGGGCTTTCTTT	CSVENRRGAFF
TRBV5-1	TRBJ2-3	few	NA	TGCGCCAGCAGCTTGAGGACAGATACGCAGTATTTT	CASSLRTDTQYF
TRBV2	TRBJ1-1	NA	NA	TGTGCCAGCAAGGGGAGCACTGAAGCTTTCTTT	CASKGSTEAFF
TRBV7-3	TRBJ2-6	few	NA	TGTGCCAGCAGATCAGGGTCTGGTGGGGCCAACGTCCTGACTTTC	CASRSGSGGANVLTF
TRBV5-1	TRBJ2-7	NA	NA	TGCGCCAGCAGGACCGATCTGTCCTACGAGCAGTACTTC	CASRTDLSYEQYF
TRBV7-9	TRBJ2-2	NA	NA	TGTGCCAGCAGCCCACTAGGGTCGAACACCGGGGAGCTGTTTTTT	CASSPLGSNTGELFF
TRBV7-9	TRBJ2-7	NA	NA	TGTGCCAGCAGCTTATCCGGACCCGCCTACGAGCAGTACTTC	CASSLSGPAYEQYF
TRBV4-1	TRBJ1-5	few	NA	TGCGCCAGCAGCCGGAACAGGGACGAGGATCAGCCCCAGCATTTT	CASSRNRDEDQPQHF
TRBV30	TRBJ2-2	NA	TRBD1	TGTGCCTGGAGACCGACAGGGGGCACCGGGGAGCTGTTTTTT	CAWRPTGGTGELFF
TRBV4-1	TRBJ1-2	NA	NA	TGCGCCAGCAGCCAACAAGGAGGGTTTGGCTACACCTTC	CASSQQGGFGYTF
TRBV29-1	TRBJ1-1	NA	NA	TGCAGCGGGTCAAGGCAGGAGAACACTGAAGCTTTCTTT	CSGSRQENTEAFF
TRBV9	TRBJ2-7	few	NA	TGTGCCAGCAGCGTTCGACTTTTCGGGGAGCAGTACTTC	CASSVRLFGEQYF
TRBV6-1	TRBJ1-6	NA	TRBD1	TGTGCCAGCAGTGACCTCGCAGGGGGGAGTTCACCCCTCCACTTT	CASSDLAGGSSPLHF
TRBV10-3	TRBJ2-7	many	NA	TGTGCCGGCAAGGCGTCCGAGGACTACGAGCAGTACTTC	CAGKASEDYEQYF
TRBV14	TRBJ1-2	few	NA	TGTGCCAGCAGCCAAGCAGCTCGCCTCTATGGCTACACCTTC	CASSQAARLYGYTF
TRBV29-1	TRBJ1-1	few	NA	TGCAGCGGGGGCACCGTCGAAGCTTTCTTT	CSGGTVEAFF
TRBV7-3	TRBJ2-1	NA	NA	TGTGCCAGCAGCATAGGACCAAACAATGAGCAGTTCTTC	CASSIGPNNEQFF
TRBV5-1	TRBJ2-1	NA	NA	TGCGCCAGCAGCTTAAGGGGGGAGGAGCAGTTCTTC	CASSLRGEEQFF
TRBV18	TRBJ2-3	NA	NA	TGTGCCAGCTCACCCAGCGATACGCAGTATTTT	CASSPSDTQYF
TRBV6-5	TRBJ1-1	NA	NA	TGTGCCAGCAGTTACTCGGGACGCAAGAACACTGAAGCTTTCTTT	CASSYSGRKNTEAFF
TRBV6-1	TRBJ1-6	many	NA	TGTGCCAGCAGTGAACGGGGGAGTTCACCCCTCCACTTT	CASSERGSSPLHF
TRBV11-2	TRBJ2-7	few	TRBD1	TGTGCCAGCAGCTTACAACAGGGGGCATCCTACGAGCAGTACTTC	CASSLQQGASYEQYF
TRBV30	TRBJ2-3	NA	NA	TGTGCCTGGAGCAGGGCAGATACGCAGTATTTT	CAWSRADTQYF
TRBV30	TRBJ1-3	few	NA	TGTGCCTGGAGTGTAGGGGCGGCTGGAAACACCATATATTTT	CAWSVGAAGNTIYF
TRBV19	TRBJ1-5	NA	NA	TGTGCCAGTAGTTCCCCGACAGGCACCCTTTATAGCAATCAGCCCCAGCATTTT	CASSSPTGTLYSNQPQHF
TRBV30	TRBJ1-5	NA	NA	TGTGCCTGGAGTGGGGGGAGCGGACAGCCCCAGCATTTT	CAWSGGSGQPQHF
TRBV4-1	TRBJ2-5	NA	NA	TGCGCCAGCAGCCAATGGACAAAGGAAGAGACCCAGTACTTC	CASSQWTKEETQYF
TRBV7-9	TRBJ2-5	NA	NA	TGTGCCAGCAGCTTTGGCCCAGTAAGACAAGAGACCCAGTACTTC	CASSFGPVRQETQYF